This TCR beta chain was sequenced for a study of OX40 agonist ivuxolimab in advanced cancers. The data were produced by immunoSEQ multiplex PCR, yet TCRdb's version contains in-frame clones alone and is incomplete. The data contain approximately 76,000 clones, approximately 89% of them singletons. The CDR3 contains 11 residues. Trimming shortened V by 3 bases and J by 10 bases, and 6 bases separated the two germline ends. Germline loops: CDR1 SGHTA, CDR2 FQGNSA. Sequencing was performed on CD4+ or CD8+ T cells sorted from blood, taken in a trial of the OX40 agonist ivuxolimab. The chain couples TRBV7-2 to TRBJ1-4; D not certain. This TCR derives from an adult with an advanced solid tumor such as melanoma, head and neck, liver or kidney cancer. The CDR3 here is CASSFSGKLFF. For the CDR3, the DNA is TGTGCCAGCAGCTTTTCGGGAAAACTGTTTTTT.